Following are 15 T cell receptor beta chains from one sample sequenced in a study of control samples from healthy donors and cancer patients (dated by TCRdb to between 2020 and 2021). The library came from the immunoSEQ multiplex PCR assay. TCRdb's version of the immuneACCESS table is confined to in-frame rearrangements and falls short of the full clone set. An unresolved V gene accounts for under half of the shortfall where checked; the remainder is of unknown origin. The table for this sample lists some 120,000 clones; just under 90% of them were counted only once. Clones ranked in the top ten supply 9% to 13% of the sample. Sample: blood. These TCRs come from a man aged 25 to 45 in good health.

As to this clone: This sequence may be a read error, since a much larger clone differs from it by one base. For the CDR3, the DNA is TGCGCCCGCTGCCATGGGTGGGGGGGACAGGGTGAAGGCTACACCTTC. Amino acid sequence: CARCHGWGGQGEGYTF. This chain links TRBV4-1 with TRBJ1-2; 9 bases agree with TRBD1. CDR1 and CDR2 (germline): MGHRA, YSYEKL. The CDR3 is 16 residues long. Losses at the gene ends were 11 bases for V and 8 bases for J; bases not matched to a gene: 21.

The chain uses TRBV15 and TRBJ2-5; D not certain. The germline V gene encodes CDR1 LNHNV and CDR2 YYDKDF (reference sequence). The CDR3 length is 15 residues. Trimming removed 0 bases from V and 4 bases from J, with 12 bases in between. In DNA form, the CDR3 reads TGTGCCACCAGCAGAGATCAAACAAAGCGAGAGACCCAGTACTTC. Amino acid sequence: CATSRDQTKRETQYF.

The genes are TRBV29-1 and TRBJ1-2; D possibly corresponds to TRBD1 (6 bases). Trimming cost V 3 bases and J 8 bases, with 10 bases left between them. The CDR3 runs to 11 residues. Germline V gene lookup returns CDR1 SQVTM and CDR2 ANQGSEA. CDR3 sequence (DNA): TGCAGCGTTGATGGGGGCTGGGGCTACACCTTC. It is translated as CSVDGGWGYTF.

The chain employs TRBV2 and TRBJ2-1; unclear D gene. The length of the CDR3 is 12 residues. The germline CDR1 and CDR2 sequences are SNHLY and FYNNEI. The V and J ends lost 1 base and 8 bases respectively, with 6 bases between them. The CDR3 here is CASSEGWDEQFF. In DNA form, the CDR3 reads TGTGCCAGCAGTGAAGGGTGGGATGAGCAGTTCTTC.

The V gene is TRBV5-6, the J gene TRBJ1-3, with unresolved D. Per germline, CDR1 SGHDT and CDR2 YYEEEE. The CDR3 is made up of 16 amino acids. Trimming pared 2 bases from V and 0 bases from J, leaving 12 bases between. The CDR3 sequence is CASSFGLLVSGNTIYF. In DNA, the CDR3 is TGTGCCAGCAGCTTCGGGCTACTAGTCTCTGGAAACACCATATATTTT.

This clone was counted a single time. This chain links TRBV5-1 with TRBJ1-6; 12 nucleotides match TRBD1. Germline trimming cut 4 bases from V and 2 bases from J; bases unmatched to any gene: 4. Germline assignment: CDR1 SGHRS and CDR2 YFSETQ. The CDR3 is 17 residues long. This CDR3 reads CASSKGQGAAYNSPLHF. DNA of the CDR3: TGCGCCAGCAGCAAGGGACAGGGGGCCGCCTATAATTCACCCCTCCACTTT. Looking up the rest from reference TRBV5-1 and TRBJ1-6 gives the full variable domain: KAGVTQTPRYLIKTRGQQVTLSCSPISGHRSVSWYQQTPGQGLQFLFEYFSETQRNKGNFPGRFSGRQFSNSRSEMNVSTLELGDSALYLCASSKGQGAAYNSPLHFGNGTRLTVT.

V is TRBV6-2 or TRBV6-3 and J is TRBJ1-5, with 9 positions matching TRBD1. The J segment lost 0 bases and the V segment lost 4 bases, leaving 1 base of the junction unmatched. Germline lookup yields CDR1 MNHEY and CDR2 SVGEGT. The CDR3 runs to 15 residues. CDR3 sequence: CASSWTGVSNQPQHF. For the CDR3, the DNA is TGTGCCAGCAGTTGGACAGGGGTTAGCAATCAGCCCCAGCATTTT.

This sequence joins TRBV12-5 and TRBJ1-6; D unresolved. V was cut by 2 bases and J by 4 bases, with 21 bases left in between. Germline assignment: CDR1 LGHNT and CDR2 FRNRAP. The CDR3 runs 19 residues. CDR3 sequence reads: CASGLKSIVGMGYNSPLHF. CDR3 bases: TGTGCTAGTGGTTTGAAATCCATAGTGGGTATGGGGTATAATTCACCCCTCCACTTT.

The CDR3 is CASSWEKGGIRNTEAFF. CDR3 DNA: TGTGCCAGCAGCTGGGAGAAAGGGGGGATAAGGAACACTGAAGCTTTCTTT. The chain uses TRBV11-3 and TRBJ1-1, with TRBD1 as a possible D gene (6 bases). Germline CDR1 reads SGHNT; CDR2 reads YENEEA. This CDR3 comprises 17 residues. V gave up 4 bases and J gave up 1 base, with 19 bases separating them.

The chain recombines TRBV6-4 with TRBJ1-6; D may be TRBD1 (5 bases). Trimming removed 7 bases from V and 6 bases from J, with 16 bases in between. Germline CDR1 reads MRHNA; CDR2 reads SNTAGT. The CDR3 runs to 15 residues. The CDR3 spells CASKARDYGNSPLHF. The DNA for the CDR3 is TGTGCCAGCAAGGCCCGGGACTACGGTAATTCACCCCTCCACTTT.

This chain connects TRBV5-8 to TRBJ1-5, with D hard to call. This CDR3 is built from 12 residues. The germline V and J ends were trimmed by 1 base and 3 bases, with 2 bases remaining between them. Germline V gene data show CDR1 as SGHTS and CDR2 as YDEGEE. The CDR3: CASSLNNQPQHF. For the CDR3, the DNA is TGTGCCAGCAGCTTGAACAATCAGCCCCAGCATTTT.

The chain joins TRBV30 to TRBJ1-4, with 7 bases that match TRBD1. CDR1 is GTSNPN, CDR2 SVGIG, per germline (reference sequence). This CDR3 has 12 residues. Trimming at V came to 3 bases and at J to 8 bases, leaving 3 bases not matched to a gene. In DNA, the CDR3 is TGTGCCTGGAGCCCGACAGGGGAAAAACTGTTTTTT. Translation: CAWSPTGEKLFF.

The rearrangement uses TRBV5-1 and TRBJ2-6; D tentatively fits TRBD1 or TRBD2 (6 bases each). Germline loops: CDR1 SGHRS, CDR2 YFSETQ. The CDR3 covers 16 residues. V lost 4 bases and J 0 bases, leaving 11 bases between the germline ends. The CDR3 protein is CASSAGHSSGANVLTF. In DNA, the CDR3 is TGCGCCAGCAGCGCGGGACATAGCTCTGGGGCCAACGTCCTGACTTTC.

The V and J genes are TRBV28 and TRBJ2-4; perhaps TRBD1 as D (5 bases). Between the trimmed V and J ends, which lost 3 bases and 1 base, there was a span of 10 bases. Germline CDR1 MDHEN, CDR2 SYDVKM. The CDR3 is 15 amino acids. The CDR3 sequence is CASSLTAVAKNIQYF. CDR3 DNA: TGTGCCAGCAGTTTGACAGCCGTCGCCAAAAACATTCAGTACTTC.

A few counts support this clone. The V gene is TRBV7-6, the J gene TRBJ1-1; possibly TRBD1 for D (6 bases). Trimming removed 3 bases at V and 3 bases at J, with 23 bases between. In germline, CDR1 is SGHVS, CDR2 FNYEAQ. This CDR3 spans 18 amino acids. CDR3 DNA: TGTGCCAGCAGCTTGGGTGGGGCCACAGGGCTTAGGGACACTGAAGCTTTCTTT. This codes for CASSLGGATGLRDTEAFF.